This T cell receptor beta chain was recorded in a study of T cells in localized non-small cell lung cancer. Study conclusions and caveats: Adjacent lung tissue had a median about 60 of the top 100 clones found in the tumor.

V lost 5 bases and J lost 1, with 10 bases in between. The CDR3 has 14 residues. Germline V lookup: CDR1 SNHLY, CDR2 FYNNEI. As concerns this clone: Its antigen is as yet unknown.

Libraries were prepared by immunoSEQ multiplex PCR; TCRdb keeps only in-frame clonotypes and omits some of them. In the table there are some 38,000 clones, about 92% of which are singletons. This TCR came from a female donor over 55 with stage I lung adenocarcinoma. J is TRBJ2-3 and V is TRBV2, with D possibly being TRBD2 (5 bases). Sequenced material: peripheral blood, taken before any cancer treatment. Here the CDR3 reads CASSPLVGTDTQYF. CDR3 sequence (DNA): TGTGCCAGCAGTCCACTAGTTGGCACAGATACGCAGTATTTT.